The present entry profiles one TCR beta chain with its context. Enrolled through a virtual design, the participants were between roughly 18 and 100 years of age and came from roughly 22 US areas. Recovered participants had two consecutive negative NP/OP PCR tests, healthcare professional clearance, or symptom resolution. CDR3 length: 16 amino acids. V gave up 2 bases and J gave up 6 bases, with 17 bases separating them. CDR1 and CDR2 from the germline V gene are KGHDR and SFDVKD. This entry belongs to a study of blood T cell repertoires in COVID-19. On the study more broadly: The United States, Italy and Spain supplied acute and convalescent COVID-19 samples.

As originally analysed: Amplification from reference gene primers served as the basis for estimated nucleated cell counts. TCRdb's copy holds only in-frame clones and misses some; the assay was immunoSEQ multiplex PCR. D and trimming were read from the DNA, whereas the V and J calls and clone size are those reported in that table. This table holds around 300,000 clones, about nine tenths found once. The chain has TRBV24-1 and TRBJ2-3; D might be TRBD1 (7 bases). The sequence was collected from a woman aged 55-70 years who had recovered from COVID-19. What was sequenced was PBMCs or T cells enriched from blood (not recorded which). CDR3 sequence reads: CATSDSSAPRGDTQYF. The CDR3 nucleotides read TGTGCCACCAGTGATTCTAGCGCTCCCAGGGGGGATACGCAGTATTTT.